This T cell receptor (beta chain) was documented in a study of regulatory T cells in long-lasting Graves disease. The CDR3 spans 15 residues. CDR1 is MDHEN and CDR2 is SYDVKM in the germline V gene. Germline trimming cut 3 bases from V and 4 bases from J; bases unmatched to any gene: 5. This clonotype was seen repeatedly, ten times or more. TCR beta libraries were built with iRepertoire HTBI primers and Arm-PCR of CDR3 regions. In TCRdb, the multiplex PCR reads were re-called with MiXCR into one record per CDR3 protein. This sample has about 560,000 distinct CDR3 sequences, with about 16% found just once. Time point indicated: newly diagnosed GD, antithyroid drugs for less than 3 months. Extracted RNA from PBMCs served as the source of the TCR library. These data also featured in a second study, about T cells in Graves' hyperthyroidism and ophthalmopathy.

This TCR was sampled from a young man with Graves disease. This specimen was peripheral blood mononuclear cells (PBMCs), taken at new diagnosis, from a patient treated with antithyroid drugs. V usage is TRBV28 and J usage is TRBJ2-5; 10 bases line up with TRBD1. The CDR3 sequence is CASSLQRTGGETQYF. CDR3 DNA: TGTGCCAGCAGTTTGCAAAGGACAGGGGGAGAGACCCAGTACTTC.